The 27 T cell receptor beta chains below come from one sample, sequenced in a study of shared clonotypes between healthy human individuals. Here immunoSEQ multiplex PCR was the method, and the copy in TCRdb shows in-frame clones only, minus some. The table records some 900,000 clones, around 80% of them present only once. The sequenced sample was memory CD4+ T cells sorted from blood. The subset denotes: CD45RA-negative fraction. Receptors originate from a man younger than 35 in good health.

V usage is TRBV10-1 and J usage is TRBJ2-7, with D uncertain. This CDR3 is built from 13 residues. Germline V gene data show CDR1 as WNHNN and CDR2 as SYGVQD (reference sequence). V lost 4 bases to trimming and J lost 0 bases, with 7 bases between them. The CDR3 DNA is TGCGCCAGCAGTGCGCAGGTCTCCTACGAGCAGTACTTC. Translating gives CASSAQVSYEQYF.

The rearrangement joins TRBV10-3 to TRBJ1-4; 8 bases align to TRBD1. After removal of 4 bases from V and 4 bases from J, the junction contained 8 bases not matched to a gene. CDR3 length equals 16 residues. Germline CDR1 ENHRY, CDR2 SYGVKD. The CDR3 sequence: CAISGSGGDGNEKLFF. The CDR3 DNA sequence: TGTGCCATCAGTGGTTCAGGGGGCGACGGTAATGAAAAACTGTTTTTT.

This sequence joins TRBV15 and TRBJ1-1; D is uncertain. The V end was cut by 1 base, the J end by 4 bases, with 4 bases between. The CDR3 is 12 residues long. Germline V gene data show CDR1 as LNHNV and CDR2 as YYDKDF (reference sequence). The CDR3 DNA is TGTGCCACCAGCAGAGTACCCACTGAAGCTTTCTTT. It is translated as CATSRVPTEAFF. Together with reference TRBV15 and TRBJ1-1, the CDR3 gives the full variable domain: DAMVIQNPRYQVTQFGKPVTLSCSQTLNHNVMYWYQQKSSQAPKLLFHYYDKDFNNEADTPDNFQSRRPNTSFCFLDIRSPGLGDTAMYLCATSRVPTEAFFGQGTRLTVV.

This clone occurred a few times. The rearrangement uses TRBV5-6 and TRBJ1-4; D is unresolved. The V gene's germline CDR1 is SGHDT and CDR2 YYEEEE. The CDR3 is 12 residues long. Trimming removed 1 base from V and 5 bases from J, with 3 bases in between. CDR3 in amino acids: CASSLSNEKLFF. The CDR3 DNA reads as TGTGCCAGCAGCTTGTCCAATGAAAAACTGTTTTTT.

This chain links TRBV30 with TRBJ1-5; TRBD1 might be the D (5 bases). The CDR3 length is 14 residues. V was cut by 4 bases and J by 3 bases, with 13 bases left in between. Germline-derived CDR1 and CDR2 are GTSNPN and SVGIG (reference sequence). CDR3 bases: TGTGCCTGGACAAAGGGGATTCCCAATCAGCCCCAGCATTTT. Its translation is CAWTKGIPNQPQHF.

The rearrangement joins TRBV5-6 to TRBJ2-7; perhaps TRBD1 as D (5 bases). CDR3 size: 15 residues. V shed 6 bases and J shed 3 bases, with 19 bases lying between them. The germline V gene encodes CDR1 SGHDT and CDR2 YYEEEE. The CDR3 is CASTEWGLGVYEQYF. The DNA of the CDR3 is TGTGCCAGCACCGAATGGGGATTAGGGGTCTACGAGCAGTACTTC.

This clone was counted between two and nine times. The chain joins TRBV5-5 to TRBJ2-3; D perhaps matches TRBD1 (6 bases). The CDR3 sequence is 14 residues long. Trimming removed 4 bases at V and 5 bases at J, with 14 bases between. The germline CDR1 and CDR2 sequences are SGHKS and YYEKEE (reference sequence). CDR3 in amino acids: CASSRRGMGDTQYF. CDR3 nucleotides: TGTGCCAGCAGCCGCAGGGGAATGGGAGATACGCAGTATTTT.

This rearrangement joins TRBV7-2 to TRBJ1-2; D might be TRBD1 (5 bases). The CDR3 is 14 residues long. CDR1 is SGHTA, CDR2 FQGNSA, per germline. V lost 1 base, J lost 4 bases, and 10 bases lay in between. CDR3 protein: CASSLDGAFYGYTF. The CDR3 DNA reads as TGTGCCAGCAGCTTAGATGGGGCATTCTATGGCTACACCTTC.

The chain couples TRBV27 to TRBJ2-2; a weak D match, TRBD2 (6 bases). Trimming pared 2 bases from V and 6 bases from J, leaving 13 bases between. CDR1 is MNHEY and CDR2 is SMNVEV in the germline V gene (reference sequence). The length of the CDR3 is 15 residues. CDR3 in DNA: TGTGCCAGCAGTTTAGAATCCCCGGGGGCCGGGGAGCTGTTTTTT. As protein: CASSLESPGAGELFF.

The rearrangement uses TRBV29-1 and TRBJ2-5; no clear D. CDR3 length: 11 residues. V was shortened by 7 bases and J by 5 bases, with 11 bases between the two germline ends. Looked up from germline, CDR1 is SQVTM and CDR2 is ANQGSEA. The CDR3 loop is CSAAAGETQYF. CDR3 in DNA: TGCAGCGCCGCCGCCGGGGAGACCCAGTACTTC.

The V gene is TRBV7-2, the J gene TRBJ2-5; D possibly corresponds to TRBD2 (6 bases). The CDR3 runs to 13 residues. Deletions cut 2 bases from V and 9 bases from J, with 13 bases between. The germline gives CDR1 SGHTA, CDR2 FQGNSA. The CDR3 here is CASSLPAGTAQYF. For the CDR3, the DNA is TGTGCCAGCAGCTTACCAGCGGGCACGGCCCAGTACTTC.

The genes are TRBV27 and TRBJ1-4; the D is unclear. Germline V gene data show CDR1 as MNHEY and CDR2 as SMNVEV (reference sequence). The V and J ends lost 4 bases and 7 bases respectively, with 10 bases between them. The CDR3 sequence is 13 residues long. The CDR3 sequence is CASSSREGEKLFF. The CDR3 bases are TGTGCCAGCAGTTCTCGAGAAGGTGAAAAACTGTTTTTT.

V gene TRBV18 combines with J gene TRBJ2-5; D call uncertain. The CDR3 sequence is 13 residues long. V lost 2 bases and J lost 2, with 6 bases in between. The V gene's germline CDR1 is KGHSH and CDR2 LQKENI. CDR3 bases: TGTGCCAGCTCACCATCTAGACAAGAGACCCAGTACTTC. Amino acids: CASSPSRQETQYF.

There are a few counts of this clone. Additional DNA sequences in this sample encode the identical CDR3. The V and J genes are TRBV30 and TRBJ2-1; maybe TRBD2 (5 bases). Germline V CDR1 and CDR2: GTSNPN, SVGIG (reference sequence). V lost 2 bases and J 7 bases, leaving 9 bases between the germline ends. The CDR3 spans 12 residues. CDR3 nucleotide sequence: TGTGCCTGGAGTATTCGGGAAAATGAGCAGTTCTTC. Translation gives CAWSIRENEQFF.

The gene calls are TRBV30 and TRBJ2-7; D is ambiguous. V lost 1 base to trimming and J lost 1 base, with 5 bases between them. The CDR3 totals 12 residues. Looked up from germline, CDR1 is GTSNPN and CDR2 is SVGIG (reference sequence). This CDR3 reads CAWSAASYEQYF. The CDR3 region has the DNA TGTGCCTGGAGTGCAGCATCCTACGAGCAGTACTTC.

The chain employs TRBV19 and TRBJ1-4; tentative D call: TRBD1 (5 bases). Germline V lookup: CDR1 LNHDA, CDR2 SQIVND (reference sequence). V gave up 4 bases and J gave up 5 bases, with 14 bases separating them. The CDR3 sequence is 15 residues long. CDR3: CASSTPGKGNEKLFF. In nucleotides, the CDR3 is TGTGCCAGTAGTACTCCGGGGAAGGGGAATGAAAAACTGTTTTTT.

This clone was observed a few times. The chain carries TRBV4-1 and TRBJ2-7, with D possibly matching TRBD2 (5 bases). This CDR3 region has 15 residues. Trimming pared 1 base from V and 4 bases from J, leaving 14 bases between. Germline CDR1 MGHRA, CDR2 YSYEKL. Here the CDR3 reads CASSQGRAGIYEQYF. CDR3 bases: TGCGCCAGCAGCCAAGGTCGGGCCGGGATATACGAGCAGTACTTC.

The CDR3 coding sequence is TGCGCCAGCAGCTTGAGTCCCCCGTCAGAGACCCAGTACTTC. Its translation is CASSLSPPSETQYF. The chain is built from TRBV5-1 and TRBJ2-5; D gene ambiguous. This CDR3 spans 14 amino acids. The germline gives CDR1 SGHRS, CDR2 YFSETQ. The ends were cut back, 1 base at V and 4 bases at J, with 11 bases in the middle.

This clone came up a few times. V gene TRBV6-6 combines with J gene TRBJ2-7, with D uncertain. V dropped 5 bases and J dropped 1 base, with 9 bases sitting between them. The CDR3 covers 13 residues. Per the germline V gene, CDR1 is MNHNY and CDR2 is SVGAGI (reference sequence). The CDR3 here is CASSRAASYEQYF. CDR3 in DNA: TGTGCCAGCAGTCGGGCCGCGTCCTACGAGCAGTACTTC.

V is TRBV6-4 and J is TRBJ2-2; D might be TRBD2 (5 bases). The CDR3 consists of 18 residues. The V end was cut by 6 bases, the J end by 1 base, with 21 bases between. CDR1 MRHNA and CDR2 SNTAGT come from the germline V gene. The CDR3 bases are TGTGCCAGCAGCGTGGATGAGGGTATAGTTTGGAACACCGGGGAGCTGTTTTTT. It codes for CASSVDEGIVWNTGELFF.

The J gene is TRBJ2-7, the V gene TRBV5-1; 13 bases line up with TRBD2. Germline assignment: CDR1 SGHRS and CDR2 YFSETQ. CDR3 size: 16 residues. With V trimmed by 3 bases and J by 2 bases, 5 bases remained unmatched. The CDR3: CASSSGTSGVTYEQYF. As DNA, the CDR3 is TGCGCCAGCAGCTCCGGGACTAGCGGGGTTACCTACGAGCAGTACTTC.

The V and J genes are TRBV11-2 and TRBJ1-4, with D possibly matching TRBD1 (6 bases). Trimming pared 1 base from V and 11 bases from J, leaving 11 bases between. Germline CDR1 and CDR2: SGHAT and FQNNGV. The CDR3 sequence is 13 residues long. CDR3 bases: TGTGCCAGCAGCTTAGGGGAGGGGGGTAAACTGTTTTTT. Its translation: CASSLGEGGKLFF.

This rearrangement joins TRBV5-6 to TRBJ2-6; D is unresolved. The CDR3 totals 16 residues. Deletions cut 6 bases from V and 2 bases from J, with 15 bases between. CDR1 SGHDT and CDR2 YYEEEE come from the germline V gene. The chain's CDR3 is CASTPRRRTGANVLTF. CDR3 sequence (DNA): TGTGCCAGCACCCCTAGACGCAGGACTGGGGCCAACGTCCTGACTTTC.

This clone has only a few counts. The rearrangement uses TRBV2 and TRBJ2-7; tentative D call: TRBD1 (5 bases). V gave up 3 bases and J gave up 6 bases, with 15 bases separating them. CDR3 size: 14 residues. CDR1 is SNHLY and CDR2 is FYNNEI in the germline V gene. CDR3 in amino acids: CASSEMARVGEQYF. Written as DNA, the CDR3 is TGTGCCAGCAGTGAGATGGCCAGGGTGGGCGAGCAGTACTTC.

In nucleotides, the CDR3 is TGTGCCAGCAGCTTAACAAGACCCACAGATACGCAGTATTTT. Amino acids: CASSLTRPTDTQYF. V usage is TRBV11-2 and J usage is TRBJ2-3; no reliable D call. Germline V lookup: CDR1 SGHAT, CDR2 FQNNGV. Trimming took off 2 bases at V and 2 bases at J, with 8 bases between the two ends. CDR3 length: 14 residues.

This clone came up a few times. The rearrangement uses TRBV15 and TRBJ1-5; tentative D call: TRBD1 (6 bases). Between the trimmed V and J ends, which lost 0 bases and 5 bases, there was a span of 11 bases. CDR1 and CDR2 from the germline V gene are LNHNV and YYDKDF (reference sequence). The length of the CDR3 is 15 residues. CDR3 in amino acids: CATSRDWGGDQPQHF. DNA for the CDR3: TGTGCCACCAGCAGAGATTGGGGGGGCGATCAGCCCCAGCATTTT.

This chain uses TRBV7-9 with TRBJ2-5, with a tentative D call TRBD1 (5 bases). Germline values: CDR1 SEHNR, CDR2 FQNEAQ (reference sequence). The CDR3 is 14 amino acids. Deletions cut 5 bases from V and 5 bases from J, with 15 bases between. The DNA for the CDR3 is TGTGCCAGCAGCCATACTCCCTCAGGGGAGACCCAGTACTTC. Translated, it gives CASSHTPSGETQYF.